Listed below are T cell receptor beta chains from one sample, sequenced in a study of human T cells and chemical hapten exposure. TCRdb analysed the RACE reads with MiXCR anew, one entry per CDR3 protein. The sample has some 71,000 distinct CDR3 sequences, around 10% seen once. The sequencing used whole blood, collected in connection with sensitization to the hapten diphenylcyclopropenone (DPC). The source of these receptors is a woman in her 50s with alopecia areata. Some clones in this sample may be carry-over from other donors' samples. The CDR3 runs from the conserved cysteine through the conserved F or W. D genes are given only for firm matches. Expanded clones are given a class, and other clones once, few, many or no size at all.

TRBJ2-7 | TRBD2 | many | TRBV20-1 | 15 | TGCAGTGCTAGAGGTTTTCGGCTAGCGGGAGACGAGCAGTACTTC | CSARGFRLAGDEQYF
TRBJ1-1 | - | many | TRBV29-1 | 13 | TGCAGCGTTGAGAGGAATTCGAACACTGAAGCTTTCTTT | CSVERNSNTEAFF
TRBJ1-2 | - | few | TRBV20-1 | 11 | TGCAGTGCTAGGATCTGGGATGGCTACACCTTC | CSARIWDGYTF
TRBJ1-1 | TRBD1 | few | TRBV10-3 | 11 | TGTGCCATCAGTAACAGGGGTCTGCCTTTCTTT | CAISNRGLPFF
TRBJ1-1 | TRBD1 | many | TRBV29-1 | 17 | TGCAGCGTTCCTAAACACGACAGGGGAAGTCAAAACGACCCCTCTTTCTTT | CSVPKHDRGSQNDPSFF
TRBJ2-2 | - | many | TRBV4-3 | 16 | TGCGCCAGCAGCCAAGGTGGGGGCGCGAACACCGGGGAGCTGTTTTTT | CASSQGGGANTGELFF
TRBJ2-7 | - | - | TRBV28 | 15 | TGTGCCAGCAGTGGGCCCGTGGGCGTCGGCTACGAGCAGTACTTC | CASSGPVGVGYEQYF
TRBJ1-1 | TRBD1 | - | TRBV28 | 15 | TGTGCCAGCAGTTTATCCCAGGGGGGGGTCACCGAAGCTTTCTTT | CASSLSQGGVTEAFF
TRBJ2-7 | TRBD2 | - | TRBV29-1 | 12 | TGCAGCATAAAGCGGGACCCCTACGAGCAGTACTTC | CSIKRDPYEQYF
TRBJ1-4 | TRBD1 | few | TRBV7-7 | 13 | TGTGCCAGCAGCCGGGACAGAGGTGAAAAACTGTTTTTT | CASSRDRGEKLFF
TRBJ2-7 | - | many | TRBV11-2 | 15 | TGTGCCAGCAGCCCATCCAGGGGGGACCCGACGGGGCAGTACTTC | CASSPSRGDPTGQYF
TRBJ2-5 | - | many | TRBV28 | 15 | TGTGCCAGCAGTTCCCCAAAGGGAGCCCAAGAGACCCAGTACTTC | CASSSPKGAQETQYF
TRBJ2-1 | TRBD2 | - | TRBV12-3/TRBV12-4 | 14 | TGTGCTAGGGATAGCGGGTACTCCTACAATGAGCAGTTCTTC | CARDSGYSYNEQFF
TRBJ1-5 | TRBD1 | once | TRBV7-8 | 15 | TGTGCCAGCAGCCCCTGGACAGGGGGCAATCAGCCCCAGCATTTT | CASSPWTGGNQPQHF
TRBJ1-2 | - | few | TRBV3-1 | 17 | TGTGCCAGCAGCCAAGTCGGACAGATCGGACCTAACTATGGCTACACCTTC | CASSQVGQIGPNYGYTF
TRBJ2-7 | - | - | TRBV3-1 | 15 | TGTGCCAGCAGCCAAGGGGTTGGAGGAGGTGGCGAGCAGTACTTC | CASSQGVGGGGEQYF
TRBJ2-7 | TRBD2 | - | TRBV29-1 | 11 | TGCAGCGCGGGACTAACCTACGAGCAGTACTTC | CSAGLTYEQYF
TRBJ2-6 | - | - | TRBV5-6 | 14 | TGTGCCAGCAGCCCCAGTTCTGGGGCCAACGTCCTGACTTTC | CASSPSSGANVLTF
TRBJ2-5 | - | many | TRBV18 | 13 | TGTGCCAGCTCACCACCCACCGTAGAGACCCAGTACTTC | CASSPPTVETQYF
TRBJ1-5 | - | many | TRBV5-6 | 13 | TGTGCCAGCAGCTTTGGGGCAGGGCAGCCCCAGCATTTT | CASSFGAGQPQHF
TRBJ1-1 | - | - | TRBV6-5 | 13 | TGTGCCAGCAGGTCCCCGTGGAACACTGAAGCTTTCTTT | CASRSPWNTEAFF
TRBJ1-6 | - | few | TRBV4-1 | 16 | TGCGCCAGCAGCCAAGATAGGCAGGGAGCCAATTCACCCCTCCACTTT | CASSQDRQGANSPLHF
TRBJ1-1 | - | few | TRBV4-1 | 16 | TGCGCCAGCAGCCAAGAACTCAGCTTTCAGAGGACTGAAGCTTTCTTT | CASSQELSFQRTEAFF
TRBJ2-1 | - | many | TRBV7-2 | 12 | TGTGCCAGCAGCCTATACGGCGGTGAGCAGTTCTTC | CASSLYGGEQFF
TRBJ2-1 | TRBD1 | - | TRBV7-2 | 15 | TGTGCCAGCAGCTTTGACAGGGGCCCCTTTAATGAGCAGTTCTTC | CASSFDRGPFNEQFF
TRBJ1-2 | - | - | TRBV28 | 15 | TGTGCCAGCAGTCCACCCCAGGGTCTTGTATCGGGCTACACCTTC | CASSPPQGLVSGYTF
TRBJ1-6 | - | many | TRBV18 | 14 | TGTGCCAGCTCACCAGAGGGAGGCAATTCACCCCTCCACTTT | CASSPEGGNSPLHF
TRBJ1-4 | - | few | TRBV5-6 | 15 | TGTGCCAGCAGCTTATGGGGCGCGGATCTATCAAAACTGTTTTTT | CASSLWGADLSKLFF
TRBJ2-4 | TRBD1 | - | TRBV7-2 | 14 | TGTGCCAGCAGCTTAGAACGACAGGGAAACATTCAGTACTTC | CASSLERQGNIQYF
TRBJ2-7 | - | many | TRBV14 | 11 | TGTGCCAGCAGCCATAGCAGCGAGCAGTACTTC | CASSHSSEQYF
TRBJ2-7 | - | many | TRBV28 | 15 | TGTGCCAGCAGAATTCCCAGGGGCGAGACCTACGAGCAGTACTTC | CASRIPRGETYEQYF
TRBJ1-4 | - | many | TRBV7-6 | 14 | TGTGCCAGCAGCTCTACAACAGGGAATGAAAAACTGTTTTTT | CASSSTTGNEKLFF
TRBJ2-7 | - | few | TRBV7-6 | 16 | TGTGCCAGCAGCCCGTATCCGGCGGGTACATCCTACGAGCAGTACTTC | CASSPYPAGTSYEQYF
TRBJ2-3 | - | many | TRBV5-4 | 18 | TGTGCCAGCAGCAAAACAGTTTACTCTTCCCTCAGCACAGATACGCAGTATTTT | CASSKTVYSSLSTDTQYF
TRBJ1-5 | TRBD1 | few | TRBV11-2 | 15 | TGTGCCAGCAGCTGGGGGACAGGGGGAAATCAGCCCCAGCATTTT | CASSWGTGGNQPQHF
TRBJ2-6 | TRBD1 | many | TRBV18 | 15 | TGTGCTACCGGACAGGCCCTCTCTGGGGAGAACGTCCTGACTTTC | CATGQALSGENVLTF
TRBJ1-4 | - | many | TRBV5-1 | 14 | TGCGCCAGCCGGCCCGGAGGTGATGCTGAAAAACTGTTTTTT | CASRPGGDAEKLFF
TRBJ2-7 | - | few | TRBV20-1 | 14 | TGCAGTGCCCCGAAAGCAGGAAGCTCCTACGAGCAGTACTTC | CSAPKAGSSYEQYF
TRBJ1-4 | - | - | TRBV6-5 | 13 | TGTGCCAGCAGTTACTCCACAGGGAGGAAACTGTTTTTT | CASSYSTGRKLFF
TRBJ1-1 | - | - | TRBV5-1 | 13 | TGCGCCAGCAGTTGGGTCGGTGTCGCTGAAGCTTTCTTT | CASSWVGVAEAFF
TRBJ2-5 | TRBD2 | many | TRBV28 | 16 | TGTGCCAGCTTAAAAGGGACTAGCGGGAGTCAAAAGACCCAGTACTTC | CASLKGTSGSQKTQYF
TRBJ2-4 | - | many | TRBV7-8 | 18 | TGTGCCAGCAGCTTTATTCCGGTGTCTACCGGGGGCAAAAACATTCAGTACTTC | CASSFIPVSTGGKNIQYF
TRBJ2-5 | - | few | TRBV7-8 | 16 | TGTGCCAGCAGCTTAGCAGCAGGCAGGGCACAAGAGACCCAGTACTTC | CASSLAAGRAQETQYF
TRBJ2-7 | - | - | TRBV20-1 | 14 | TGCAGTGCAAACTGGCAGGGTCGCGTTAGCGAGCAGTACTTC | CSANWQGRVSEQYF
TRBJ2-3 | TRBD2 | few | TRBV20-1 | 13 | TGCAGTGCTAGTTCAGGGAGGGCAGATACGCAGTATTTT | CSASSGRADTQYF
TRBJ2-4 | - | few | TRBV14 | 13 | TGTGCCAGCAGCCAAGATCGTAGAGGCATTCAGTACTTC | CASSQDRRGIQYF
TRBJ1-5 | - | - | TRBV29-1 | 15 | TGCAGCGTTTCCATTGGGAAGGGAGGCAATCAGCCCCAGCATTTT | CSVSIGKGGNQPQHF
TRBJ2-3 | - | many | TRBV18 | 16 | TGTGCCAGCTCACCAAGGGGGACCTCTTACACAGATACGCAGTATTTT | CASSPRGTSYTDTQYF
TRBJ2-2 | TRBD2 | many | TRBV6-6 | 20 | TGTGCCAGCAGGTGGGATCCGGGACTAGCGGGAGGCCGAGGAAGAGGGGAGCTGTTTTTT | CASRWDPGLAGGRGRGELFF